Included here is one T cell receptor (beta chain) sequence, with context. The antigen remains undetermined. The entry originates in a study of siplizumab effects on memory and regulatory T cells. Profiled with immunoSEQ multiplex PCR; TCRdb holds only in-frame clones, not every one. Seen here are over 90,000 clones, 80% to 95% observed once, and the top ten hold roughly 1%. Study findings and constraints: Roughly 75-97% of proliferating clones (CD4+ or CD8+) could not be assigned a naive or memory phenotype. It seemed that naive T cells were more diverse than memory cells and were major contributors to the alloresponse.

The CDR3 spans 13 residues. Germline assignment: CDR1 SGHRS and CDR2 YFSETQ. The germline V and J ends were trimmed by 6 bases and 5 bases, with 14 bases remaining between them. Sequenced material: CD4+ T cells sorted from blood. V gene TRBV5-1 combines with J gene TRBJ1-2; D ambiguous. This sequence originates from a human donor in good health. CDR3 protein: CASKPTEKYGYTF. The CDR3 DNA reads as TGCGCCAGCAAACCGACGGAGAAGTATGGCTACACCTTC.